One and the same sample provided the 29 T cell receptor beta chains below, sequenced in a study of shared clonotypes between healthy human individuals. Only in-frame clones appear in the TCRdb table, and some are missing; sequencing was by immunoSEQ multiplex PCR. This sample has 2 million to 3 million clones, with approximately 94% found just once. Sequenced input: naive CD4+ T cells from PBMCs. Subset here: CD45RA+ positively selected. The source is a man between 18 and 35 years old in good health. Some clones in this sample may be carry-over from other donors' samples.

The genes are TRBV9 and TRBJ1-6, with D possibly TRBD1 on 5 matching bases. The CDR3 is 14 residues long. V shed 0 bases and J shed 7 bases, with 8 bases lying between them. In germline, CDR1 is SGDLS, CDR2 YYNGEE. The CDR3 region is CASSVVRDNSPLHF. The CDR3 DNA is TGTGCCAGCAGCGTAGTAAGGGACAATTCACCCCTCCACTTT.

V usage is TRBV6-1 and J usage is TRBJ2-6; D gene ambiguous. The CDR3 contains 17 residues. Germline CDR1 reads MNHNS; CDR2 reads SASEGT. The germline V and J ends were trimmed by 3 bases and 5 bases, with 17 bases remaining between them. This chain's CDR3 is CASSERRPVGRANVLTF. CDR3 sequence (DNA): TGTGCCAGCAGTGAGAGACGGCCGGTCGGTCGGGCCAACGTCCTGACTTTC.

The chain is built from TRBV28 and TRBJ2-7, with TRBD2 matching 7 bases. The germline gives CDR1 MDHEN, CDR2 SYDVKM. The J segment lost 3 bases and the V segment lost 3 bases, leaving 11 bases of the junction unmatched. This CDR3 is 16 amino acids long. The CDR3 is CASSFTMFGEGYEQYF. DNA for the CDR3: TGTGCCAGCAGTTTTACAATGTTCGGGGAGGGCTACGAGCAGTACTTC. Full variable domain (remainder filled in from reference TRBV28 and TRBJ2-7): DVKVTQSSRYLVKRTGEKVFLECVQDMDHENMFWYRQDPGLGLRLIYFSYDVKMKEKGDIPEGYSVSREKKERFSLILESASTNQTSMYLCASSFTMFGEGYEQYFGPGTRLTVT.

The V gene is TRBV27, the J gene TRBJ2-6; D ambiguous. Germline CDR1 is MNHEY and CDR2 is SMNVEV (reference sequence). This CDR3 contains 16 residues. The ends were cut back, 10 bases at V and 0 bases at J, with 16 bases in the middle. CDR3 DNA: TGTGCCACAGCAGGTCGAAGGGCCTCTGGGGCCAACGTCCTGACTTTC. This gives the protein CATAGRRASGANVLTF.

This clone was counted once. The chain links TRBV7-3 to TRBJ2-1; 7 bases match TRBD1. This CDR3 has 15 amino acids. The J segment lost 9 bases and the V segment lost 1 base, leaving 9 bases of the junction unmatched. CDR1 is SGHTA and CDR2 is FQGTGA in the germline V gene. The CDR3 sequence is CASSLSRGLLGEQFF. CDR3 sequence (DNA): TGTGCCAGCAGCTTAAGCAGGGGGTTGCTGGGTGAGCAGTTCTTC.

Worth noting for this clone: Within the sample, other DNA sequences also encode this same CDR3. The chain combines TRBV7-2 with TRBJ2-1; 9 bases match TRBD1. Germline V gene sequence: CDR1 SGHTA, CDR2 FQGNSA. The CDR3 sequence is 15 residues long. V dropped 5 bases and J dropped 4; count of bases not matched to a gene: 6. The CDR3 region is CASSLDRGGYNEQFF. Here the CDR3 DNA reads TGTGCCAGCAGCCTGGACAGGGGAGGGTACAATGAGCAGTTCTTC. The full variable domain, its missing parts supplied by reference TRBV7-2 and TRBJ2-1, is GAGVSQSPSNKVTEKGKDVELRCDPISGHTALYWYRQSLGQGLEFLIYFQGNSAPDKSGLPSDRFSAERTGGSVSTLTIQRTQQEDSAVYLCASSLDRGGYNEQFFGPGTRLTVL.

J is TRBJ2-5 and V is TRBV11-3; tentative D call: TRBD2 (6 bases). The CDR3 runs to 13 residues. Between the trimmed V and J ends, which lost 7 bases and 0 bases, there was a span of 9 bases. CDR1 SGHNT and CDR2 YENEEA come from the germline V gene. CDR3 in amino acids: CASIRGNQETQYF. The DNA for the CDR3 is TGTGCCAGCATTCGGGGGAACCAAGAGACCCAGTACTTC.

In its sample, this clone was seen a few times. The CDR3 end shows no conserved phenylalanine or tryptophan, and so a read error is likely. The DNA is left out, because the CDR3 cannot be placed on it with certainty; the CDR3 is given as TCRdb lists it. This chain's CDR3 is CASSLGPRQVL. The chain links TRBV28 to TRBJ1-2; the D call of TRBD1 is as the table states it, not checked on the DNA. The CDR3 is 11 amino acids long, termini counted. CDR1 and CDR2 from the germline V gene are MDHEN and SYDVKM.

The gene calls are TRBV5-4 and TRBJ2-3; D may be TRBD2 (6 bases). In germline, CDR1 is SGHNT, CDR2 YYREEE (reference sequence). The CDR3 runs to 14 residues. With 0 bases removed from V and 7 bases from J, the gap between germline ends came to 12 bases. The DNA of the CDR3 is TGTGCCAGCAGCTTGGTAGAGGGAGGACATACGCAGTATTTT. Amino acid sequence: CASSLVEGGHTQYF.

CDR3 protein: CASSIDGRSNQPQHF. For the CDR3, the DNA is TGTGCCAGTAGTATAGATGGACGGAGCAATCAGCCCCAGCATTTT. V usage is TRBV19 and J usage is TRBJ1-5; no definite D call. This CDR3 has 15 residues. Germline CDR1 LNHDA, CDR2 SQIVND (reference sequence). The ends were cut back, 0 bases at V and 1 base at J, with 7 bases in the middle.

V gene TRBV28 combines with J gene TRBJ2-1, with 7 bases aligning to TRBD2. The CDR3 loop spans 16 amino acids. The germline V gene has CDR1 MDHEN and CDR2 SYDVKM. The junction had 9 bases not matched to a gene; V was cut back by 4 bases and J by 3 bases. The CDR3 bases are TGTGCCAGCAGTTCAGCGGGGCGGGAGATCTACAATGAGCAGTTCTTC. Its translation is CASSSAGREIYNEQFF.

V and J are TRBV7-6 and TRBJ2-7; the match to TRBD2 covers 8 bases. The CDR3 has 14 residues. CDR1 and CDR2 (germline): SGHVS, FNYEAQ. Trimming removed 5 bases from V and 4 bases from J; junction bases left unmatched: 7. The CDR3 DNA is TGTGCCAGCAGCCGTAGCGGGACGGCGTACGAGCAGTACTTC. Amino acids: CASSRSGTAYEQYF.

J is TRBJ2-7 and V is TRBV11-2, with 9 bases that match TRBD2. This CDR3 spans 17 amino acids. J gave up 2 bases and V 6 bases, and 14 bases lay outside the gene matches. CDR1 and CDR2 (germline): SGHAT, FQNNGV. The CDR3, as DNA: TGTGCCAGCAGTCCGCCGATCGGACTAGCGAAACCCTACGAGCAGTACTTC. This sequence encodes CASSPPIGLAKPYEQYF. Drawing the rest from reference TRBV11-2 and TRBJ2-7, the complete variable domain is EAGVAQSPRYKIIEKRQSVAFWCNPISGHATLYWYQQILGQGPKLLIQFQNNGVVDDSQLPKDRFSAERLKGVDSTLKIQPAKLEDSAVYLCASSPPIGLAKPYEQYFGPGTRLTVT.

The rearrangement uses TRBV5-8 and TRBJ1-2; 7 bases line up with TRBD1. Germline trimming cut 4 bases from V and 0 bases from J; bases unmatched to any gene: 6. The CDR3 has 15 residues. Germline CDR1 reads SGHTS; CDR2 reads YDEGEE. CDR3 protein: CASSLPGTANYGYTF. CDR3 coding DNA: TGTGCCAGCAGCCTCCCCGGGACAGCTAACTATGGCTACACCTTC.

The rearrangement uses TRBV28 and TRBJ2-7; maybe TRBD2 (5 bases). The CDR3 extends over 17 amino acids. Germline assignment: CDR1 MDHEN and CDR2 SYDVKM. With 6 bases removed from V and 0 bases from J, the gap between germline ends came to 21 bases. CDR3 sequence: CASRVSEGRRSSYEQYF. The CDR3 bases are TGTGCCAGCAGGGTGTCCGAGGGCAGAAGGAGCTCCTACGAGCAGTACTTC.

The chain has TRBV25-1 and TRBJ1-1, with no clear D. The V and J ends lost 5 bases and 2 bases respectively, with 12 bases between them. Germline V gives CDR1 MGHDK, CDR2 SYGVNS. CDR3 length equals 14 residues. The CDR3 loop is CASSPDRRNTEAFF. For the CDR3, the DNA is TGTGCCAGCAGTCCTGATAGGCGAAACACTGAAGCTTTCTTT.

The chain is built from TRBV6-5 and TRBJ1-5, with 7 bases matching TRBD1. Germline values: CDR1 MNHEY, CDR2 SVGAGI. This CDR3 spans 15 amino acids. Trimming at V came to 6 bases and at J to 0 bases, leaving 5 bases not matched to a gene. The CDR3 loop reads CASRAGQYSNQPQHF. The CDR3 DNA sequence: TGTGCCAGCAGGGCGGGACAGTATAGCAATCAGCCCCAGCATTTT.

CDR3 amino acids: CASSLASQASGRYEQYF. The CDR3 DNA reads as TGCGCCAGCAGCTTGGCCTCTCAGGCTAGCGGGCGCTACGAGCAGTACTTC. This chain joins TRBV5-1 and TRBJ2-7; 8 bases map to TRBD2. Germline loops: CDR1 SGHRS, CDR2 YFSETQ. The CDR3 consists of 17 residues. J was trimmed by 3 bases and V by 0 bases; bases with no gene match: 11. The whole variable domain, filled in from reference TRBV5-1 and TRBJ2-7, reads KAGVTQTPRYLIKTRGQQVTLSCSPISGHRSVSWYQQTPGQGLQFLFEYFSETQRNKGNFPGRFSGRQFSNSRSEMNVSTLELGDSALYLCASSLASQASGRYEQYFGPGTRLTVT.

The chain is built from TRBV28 and TRBJ2-7, with TRBD2 identical over 8 bases. CDR1 and CDR2 from the germline V gene are MDHEN and SYDVKM. The V gene end was trimmed by 5 bases and the J gene end by 2 bases; junction bases not matched to a gene: 8. This CDR3 is 15 amino acids long. This CDR3 reads CASSPALADAYEQYF. The CDR3 DNA is TGTGCCAGCAGTCCGGCACTAGCGGATGCCTACGAGCAGTACTTC.

The rearrangement uses TRBV7-2 and TRBJ1-2, with 7 bases fitting TRBD1. CDR3 length equals 16 residues. The germline V gene encodes CDR1 SGHTA and CDR2 FQGNSA. The junction had 11 bases not matched to a gene; V was cut back by 5 bases and J by 2 bases. The CDR3 spells CASSQGTGQKNYGYTF. The CDR3 DNA reads TGTGCCAGCAGCCAAGGGACGGGACAGAAAAACTATGGCTACACCTTC. Full variable domain (remainder filled in from reference TRBV7-2 and TRBJ1-2): GAGVSQSPSNKVTEKGKDVELRCDPISGHTALYWYRQSLGQGLEFLIYFQGNSAPDKSGLPSDRFSAERTGGSVSTLTIQRTQQEDSAVYLCASSQGTGQKNYGYTFGSGTRLTVV.

The chain is built from TRBV19 and TRBJ1-2; TRBD1 is a possible D gene (5 bases). The V gene's germline CDR1 is LNHDA and CDR2 SQIVND (reference sequence). V lost 7 bases and J 7 bases, leaving 19 bases between the germline ends. CDR3 length equals 14 residues. For the CDR3, the DNA is TGTGCCAGTAACGGGGCCCGTTTGAGCGGTGGCTACACCTTC. This translates into CASNGARLSGGYTF.

The chain links TRBV19 to TRBJ2-6; weak D call: TRBD1 (5 bases). The CDR3 runs 19 residues. V was trimmed by 0 bases and J by 0 bases, leaving 15 bases between them. Per the germline V gene, CDR1 is LNHDA and CDR2 is SQIVND (reference sequence). For the CDR3, the DNA is TGTGCCAGTAGTATAGATTACAGGTTTAACCCCTCTGGGGCCAACGTCCTGACTTTC. It yields the protein CASSIDYRFNPSGANVLTF.

The chain joins TRBV11-3 to TRBJ2-2, with a weak D call TRBD1 (8 bases). This CDR3 contains 20 residues. V was trimmed by 2 bases and J by 4 bases, leaving 26 bases between them. Germline loops: CDR1 SGHNT, CDR2 YENEEA. The DNA of the CDR3 is TGTGCCAGCAGCTTAACCACCCCCTTCCCAGGGGGCGGGGGCACCGGGGAGCTGTTTTTT. It encodes CASSLTTPFPGGGGTGELFF. Full variable domain (missing parts from reference TRBV11-3 and TRBJ2-2): EAGVVQSPRYKIIEKKQPVAFWCNPISGHNTLYWYLQNLGQGPELLIRYENEEAVDDSQLPKDRFSAERLKGVDSTLKIQPAELGDSAVYLCASSLTTPFPGGGGTGELFFGEGSRLTVL.

The J gene is TRBJ1-5, the V gene TRBV19; 7 bases are shared with TRBD1. This CDR3 has 15 amino acids. Per the germline V gene, CDR1 is LNHDA and CDR2 is SQIVND (reference sequence). V shed 3 bases, J shed 3 bases, and the junction held 5 bases outside the gene matches. CDR3 loop: CASSMDRRINQPQHF. The CDR3 DNA reads TGTGCCAGTAGTATGGACAGGAGAATCAATCAGCCCCAGCATTTT.

The rearrangement links TRBV18 to TRBJ2-7; 11 nucleotides agree with TRBD2. The trim removed 2 bases at V and 2 bases at J, leaving 11 bases unmatched. The germline gives CDR1 KGHSH, CDR2 LQKENI. The CDR3 totals 18 residues. The CDR3 DNA is TGTGCCAGCTCACCAGGTTCCCTTACTAGCGGGAGTCCCTACGAGCAGTACTTC. This translates into CASSPGSLTSGSPYEQYF.

V gene TRBV7-8 combines with J gene TRBJ1-2, with 8 positions matching TRBD1. The germline CDR1 and CDR2 sequences are SGHVS and FQNEAQ. The CDR3 contains 13 residues. The ends lost 2 bases at V and 8 bases at J; junction bases unmatched: 4. The CDR3 DNA reads TGTGCCAGCAGCTTAACCAGGGGGCTAGGCTACACCTTC. This codes for CASSLTRGLGYTF.

This clone has just one count. CDR3 region: CASSPGGAGSTDTQYF. DNA for the CDR3: TGCGCCAGCAGCCCCGGCGGGGCAGGGAGCACAGATACGCAGTATTTT. V usage is TRBV5-1 and J usage is TRBJ2-3; a weak D match, TRBD2 (6 bases). V was clipped by 4 bases and J by 0 bases, with 15 bases between them. CDR1 is SGHRS, CDR2 YFSETQ, per germline. The CDR3 runs to 16 residues. Full variable domain (remainder filled in from reference TRBV5-1 and TRBJ2-3): KAGVTQTPRYLIKTRGQQVTLSCSPISGHRSVSWYQQTPGQGLQFLFEYFSETQRNKGNFPGRFSGRQFSNSRSEMNVSTLELGDSALYLCASSPGGAGSTDTQYFGPGTRLTVL.

This chain links TRBV28 with TRBJ2-7; tentative D call: TRBD2 (5 bases). Trimming stripped 1 base from V and 5 bases from J, with 15 bases between. The CDR3 length is 15 residues. Germline loops: CDR1 MDHEN, CDR2 SYDVKM. The CDR3 bases are TGTGCCAGCAGTTTATTCCCGGGGTACGGGGACGAGCAGTACTTC. Its protein product is CASSLFPGYGDEQYF. The whole variable domain, filled in from reference TRBV28 and TRBJ2-7, reads DVKVTQSSRYLVKRTGEKVFLECVQDMDHENMFWYRQDPGLGLRLIYFSYDVKMKEKGDIPEGYSVSREKKERFSLILESASTNQTSMYLCASSLFPGYGDEQYFGPGTRLTVT.

This chain links TRBV7-2 with TRBJ2-7; D remains ambiguous. Germline V lookup: CDR1 SGHTA, CDR2 FQGNSA. V was trimmed by 2 bases and J by 7 bases, leaving 15 bases between them. CDR3 length: 14 amino acids. CDR3 residues: CASSLRSGVGEQYF. CDR3 sequence (DNA): TGTGCCAGCAGCTTACGCTCGGGCGTAGGAGAGCAGTACTTC.